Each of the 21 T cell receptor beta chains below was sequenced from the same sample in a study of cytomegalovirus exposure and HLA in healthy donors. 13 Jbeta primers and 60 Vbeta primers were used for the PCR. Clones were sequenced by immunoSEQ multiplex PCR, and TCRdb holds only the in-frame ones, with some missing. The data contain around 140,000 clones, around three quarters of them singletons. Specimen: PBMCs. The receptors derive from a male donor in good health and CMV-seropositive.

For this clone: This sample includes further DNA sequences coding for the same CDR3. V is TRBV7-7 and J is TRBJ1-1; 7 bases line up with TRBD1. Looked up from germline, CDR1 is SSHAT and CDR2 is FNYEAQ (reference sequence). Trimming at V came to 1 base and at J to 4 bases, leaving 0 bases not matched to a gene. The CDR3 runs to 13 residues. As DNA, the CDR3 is TGTGCCAGCAGCTTAGGACAGGGCACTGAAGCTTTCTTT. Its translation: CASSLGQGTEAFF. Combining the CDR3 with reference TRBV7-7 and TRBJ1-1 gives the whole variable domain GAGVSQSPRYKVTKRGQDVTLRCDPISSHATLYWYQQALGQGPEFLTYFNYEAQPDKSGLPSDRFSAERPEGSISTLTIQRTEQRDSAMYRCASSLGQGTEAFFGQGTRLTVV.

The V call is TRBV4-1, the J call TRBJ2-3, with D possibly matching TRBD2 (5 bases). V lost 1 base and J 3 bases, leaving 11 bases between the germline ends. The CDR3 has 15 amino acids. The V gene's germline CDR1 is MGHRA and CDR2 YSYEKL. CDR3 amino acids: CASSQAVTSTDTQYF. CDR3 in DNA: TGCGCCAGCAGCCAAGCGGTTACTAGTACAGATACGCAGTATTTT.

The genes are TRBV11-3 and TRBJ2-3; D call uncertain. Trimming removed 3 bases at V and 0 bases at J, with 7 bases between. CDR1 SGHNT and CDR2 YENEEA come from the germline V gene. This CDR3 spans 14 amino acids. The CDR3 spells CASSFSGSTDTQYF. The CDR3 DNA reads TGTGCCAGCAGCTTCTCCGGGAGCACAGATACGCAGTATTTT.

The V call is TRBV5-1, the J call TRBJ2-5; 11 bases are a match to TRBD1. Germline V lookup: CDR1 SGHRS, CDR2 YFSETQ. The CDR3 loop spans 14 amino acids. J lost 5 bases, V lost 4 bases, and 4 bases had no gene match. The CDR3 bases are TGCGCCAGCAGCACGGGACAGGGGGGGGAGACCCAGTACTTC. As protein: CASSTGQGGETQYF.

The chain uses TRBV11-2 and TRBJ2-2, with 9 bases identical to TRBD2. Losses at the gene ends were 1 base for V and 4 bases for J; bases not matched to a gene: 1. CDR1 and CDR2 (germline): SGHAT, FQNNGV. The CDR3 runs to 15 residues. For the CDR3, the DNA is TGTGCCAGCAGCTTAGTGCGGGGGGGCACCGGGGAGCTGTTTTTT. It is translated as CASSLVRGGTGELFF. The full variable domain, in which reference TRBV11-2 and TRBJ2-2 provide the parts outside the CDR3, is EAGVAQSPRYKIIEKRQSVAFWCNPISGHATLYWYQQILGQGPKLLIQFQNNGVVDDSQLPKDRFSAERLKGVDSTLKIQPAKLEDSAVYLCASSLVRGGTGELFFGEGSRLTVL.

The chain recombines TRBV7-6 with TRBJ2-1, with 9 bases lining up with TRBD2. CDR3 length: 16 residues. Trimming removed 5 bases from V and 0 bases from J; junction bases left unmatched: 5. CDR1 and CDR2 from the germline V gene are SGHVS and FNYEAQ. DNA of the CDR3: TGTGCCAGCAGCGGGGCGGGGGGGAGCTCCTACAATGAGCAGTTCTTC. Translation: CASSGAGGSSYNEQFF.

The CDR3 nucleotides are TGTGCCAGCAACACGGGCAGGGGAACCTACGAGCAGTACTTC. Protein: CASNTGRGTYEQYF. The chain recombines TRBV6-1 with TRBJ2-7; tentative D call: TRBD1 (6 bases). Trimming removed 7 bases from V and 2 bases from J, with 15 bases in between. The CDR3 runs 14 residues. Germline V lookup: CDR1 MNHNS, CDR2 SASEGT.

CDR3 sequence (DNA): TGTGCCAGCAGCTTATTGGGCAGTCCAAACACTGAAGCTTTCTTT. Its protein product is CASSLLGSPNTEAFF. The chain links TRBV5-4 to TRBJ1-1; D gene uncertain. The CDR3 length is 15 residues. The germline CDR1 and CDR2 sequences are SGHNT and YYREEE (reference sequence). V was shortened by 2 bases and J by 2 bases, with 13 bases between the two germline ends.

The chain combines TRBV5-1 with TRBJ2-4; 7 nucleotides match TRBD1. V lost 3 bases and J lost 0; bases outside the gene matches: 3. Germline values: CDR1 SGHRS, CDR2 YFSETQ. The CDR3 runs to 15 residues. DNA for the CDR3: TGCGCCAGCAGCTCGGGACAGCTAGCCAAAAACATTCAGTACTTC. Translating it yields CASSSGQLAKNIQYF.

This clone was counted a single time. The CDR3 reads CASSSLPGPSYEQYF. In DNA, the CDR3 is TGTGCCAGCAGCTCGTTACCCGGTCCCTCCTACGAGCAGTACTTC. The J gene is TRBJ2-5, the V gene TRBV5-4; D gene ambiguous. The J call may be incorrect, as the DNA end agrees better with TRBJ2-7. The CDR3 has 15 residues. Looked up from germline, CDR1 is SGHNT and CDR2 is YYREEE (reference sequence).

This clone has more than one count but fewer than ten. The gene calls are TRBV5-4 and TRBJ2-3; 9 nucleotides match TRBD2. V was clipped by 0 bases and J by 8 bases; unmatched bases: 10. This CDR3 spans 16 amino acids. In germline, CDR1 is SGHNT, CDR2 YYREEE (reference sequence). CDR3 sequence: CASSLAARGGQTTQYF. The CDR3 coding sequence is TGTGCCAGCAGCTTGGCCGCGCGGGGGGGTCAAACTACGCAGTATTTT.

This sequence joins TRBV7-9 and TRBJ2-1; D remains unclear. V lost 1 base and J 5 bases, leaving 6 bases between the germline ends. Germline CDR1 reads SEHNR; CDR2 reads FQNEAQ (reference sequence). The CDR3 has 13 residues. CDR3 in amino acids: CASSLVRNNEQFF. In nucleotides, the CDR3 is TGTGCCAGCAGCTTAGTCAGGAACAATGAGCAGTTCTTC. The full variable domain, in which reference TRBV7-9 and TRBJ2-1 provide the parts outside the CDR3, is DTGVSQNPRHKITKRGQNVTFRCDPISEHNRLYWYRQTLGQGPEFLTYFQNEAQLEKSRLLSDRFSAERPKGSFSTLEIQRTEQGDSAMYLCASSLVRNNEQFFGPGTRLTVL.

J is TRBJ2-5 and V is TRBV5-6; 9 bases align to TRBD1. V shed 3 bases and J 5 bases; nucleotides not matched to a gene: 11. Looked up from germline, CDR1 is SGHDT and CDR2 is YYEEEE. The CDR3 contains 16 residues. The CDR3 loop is CASSSRDREPSETQYF. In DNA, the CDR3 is TGTGCCAGCAGCTCCCGGGACAGGGAACCGTCGGAGACCCAGTACTTC.

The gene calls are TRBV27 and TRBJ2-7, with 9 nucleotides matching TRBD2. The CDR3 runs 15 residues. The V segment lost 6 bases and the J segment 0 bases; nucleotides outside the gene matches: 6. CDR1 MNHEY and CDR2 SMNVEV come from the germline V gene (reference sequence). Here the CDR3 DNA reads TGTGCCAGCAGCTTCGAACTAGCGGGCTCCTACGAGCAGTACTTC. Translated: CASSFELAGSYEQYF.

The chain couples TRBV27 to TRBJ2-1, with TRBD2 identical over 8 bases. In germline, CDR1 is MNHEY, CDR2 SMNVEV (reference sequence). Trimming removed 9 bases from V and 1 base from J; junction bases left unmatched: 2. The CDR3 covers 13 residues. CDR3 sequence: CASSGESYNEQFF. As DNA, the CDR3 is TGTGCCAGTAGCGGGGAATCCTACAATGAGCAGTTCTTC.

CDR3 amino acids: CASSPGQIYEQYF. The CDR3 DNA sequence: TGTGCCAGCAGCCCGGGACAGATCTACGAGCAGTACTTC. The rearrangement links TRBV11-2 to TRBJ2-7, with 7 bases that match TRBD1. Germline CDR1 and CDR2: SGHAT and FQNNGV. V dropped 5 bases and J dropped 3; count of bases not matched to a gene: 4. The CDR3 runs to 13 residues.

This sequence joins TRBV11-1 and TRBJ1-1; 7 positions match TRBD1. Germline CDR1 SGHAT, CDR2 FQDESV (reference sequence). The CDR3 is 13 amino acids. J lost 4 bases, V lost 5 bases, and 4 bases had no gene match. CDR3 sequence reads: CASSQDRSTEAFF. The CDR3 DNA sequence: TGTGCCAGCAGCCAGGACAGGAGCACTGAAGCTTTCTTT.

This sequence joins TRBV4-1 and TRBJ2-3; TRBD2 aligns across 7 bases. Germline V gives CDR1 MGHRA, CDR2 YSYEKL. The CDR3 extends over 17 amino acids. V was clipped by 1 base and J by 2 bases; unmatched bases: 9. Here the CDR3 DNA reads TGCGCCAGCAGCCAAGTTTTTACGGGAGGACTCACAGATACGCAGTATTTT. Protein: CASSQVFTGGLTDTQYF.

CDR3 coding DNA: TGTGCCAGCTCCCCCAGGGCCCCCGACACTGAAGCTTTCTTT. It encodes CASSPRAPDTEAFF. The chain recombines TRBV18 with TRBJ1-1; D may be TRBD1 (5 bases). V lost 6 bases to trimming and J lost 3 bases, with 14 bases between them. Germline CDR1 KGHSH, CDR2 LQKENI. The CDR3 is 14 amino acids.

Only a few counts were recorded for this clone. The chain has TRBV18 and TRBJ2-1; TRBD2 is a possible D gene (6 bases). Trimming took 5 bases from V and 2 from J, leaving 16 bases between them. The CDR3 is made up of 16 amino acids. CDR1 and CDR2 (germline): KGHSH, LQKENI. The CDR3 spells CASSNTGGITYNEQFF. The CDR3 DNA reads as TGTGCCAGCTCAAATACTGGCGGGATCACCTACAATGAGCAGTTCTTC.

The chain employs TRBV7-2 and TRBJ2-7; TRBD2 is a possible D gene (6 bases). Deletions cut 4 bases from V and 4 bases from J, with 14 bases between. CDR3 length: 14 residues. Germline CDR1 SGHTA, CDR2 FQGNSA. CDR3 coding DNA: TGTGCCAGCAGCTCGGCCCGGGAGTTATACGAGCAGTACTTC. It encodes CASSSARELYEQYF.